These 26 T cell receptor beta chains came from one sample sequenced in a study of blood T cell repertoires in COVID-19. Using immunoSEQ multiplex PCR, the repertoire was profiled, and TCRdb retains in-frame clones only, with some absent. Among about 270,000 clones listed, 85% to 90% were seen once. Material for sequencing was PBMCs or T cells enriched from blood (not recorded which). The receptors were gathered from a woman aged 55-75 years in a cohort exposed to, infected with or recovered from COVID-19 (not recorded which).

The chain recombines TRBV30 with TRBJ2-3; the match to TRBD2 covers 12 bases. This CDR3 spans 16 amino acids. After removal of 5 bases from V and 0 bases from J, the junction contained 6 bases not matched to a gene. Germline CDR1 and CDR2: GTSNPN and SVGIG (reference sequence). The CDR3 reads CAWATGLAGSTDTQYF. The CDR3 bases are TGTGCCTGGGCAACCGGACTAGCGGGGAGCACAGATACGCAGTATTTT.

This clone showed up just once. The chain is built from TRBV6-5 and TRBJ1-5; 7 nucleotides align to TRBD1. Losses at the gene ends were 6 bases for V and 6 bases for J; bases not matched to a gene: 8. The CDR3 runs 14 residues. CDR1 is MNHEY and CDR2 is SVGAGI in the germline V gene. In DNA form, the CDR3 reads TGTGCCAGCAGCGAGGGGGCGCGCGGTCAGCCCCAGCATTTT. It yields the protein CASSEGARGQPQHF.

The gene calls are TRBV7-6 and TRBJ1-3, with unresolved D. The CDR3 runs to 14 residues. The germline gives CDR1 SGHVS, CDR2 FNYEAQ. With 10 bases removed from V and 0 bases from J, the gap between germline ends came to 13 bases. The DNA for the CDR3 is TGTGCCATACAGTATGGGAGCTCTGGAAACACCATATATTTT. Amino acids: CAIQYGSSGNTIYF.

The CDR3 region is CASSLAVVSPLHF. For the CDR3, the DNA is TGTGCCAGCAGCTTAGCCGTAGTTTCACCCCTCCACTTT. The J gene is TRBJ1-6, the V gene TRBV7-9; D unresolved. From germline, CDR1 is SEHNR and CDR2 FQNEAQ (reference sequence). V lost 0 bases and J 9 bases, leaving 6 bases between the germline ends. The CDR3 is 13 amino acids.

The V gene is TRBV19, the J gene TRBJ1-6, with D tentatively TRBD1 (5 bases). The CDR3 is made up of 15 amino acids. Germline assignment: CDR1 LNHDA and CDR2 SQIVND (reference sequence). V lost 5 bases, J lost 7 bases, and 15 bases lay in between. Here the CDR3 reads CASSRRGGDNSPLHF. As DNA, the CDR3 is TGTGCCAGTAGTCGAAGGGGAGGGGACAATTCACCCCTCCACTTT.

The chain employs TRBV10-2 and TRBJ1-1; a weak D match, TRBD1 (6 bases). The CDR3 consists of 11 residues. CDR1 is WSHSY and CDR2 is SAAADI in the germline V gene. V lost 8 bases and J lost 8, with 12 bases in between. The CDR3 here is CASLGQSEAFF. The CDR3 DNA reads as TGCGCCAGCCTCGGACAGTCGGAAGCTTTCTTT.

The J gene is TRBJ2-1, the V gene TRBV5-6, with TRBD2 matching 12 bases. The CDR3 is 17 amino acids. V lost 2 bases and J lost 0; bases outside the gene matches: 3. The germline V gene has CDR1 SGHDT and CDR2 YYEEEE. The CDR3 bases are TGTGCCAGCAGCTTCAGGACTAGCGGGAACTCCTACAATGAGCAGTTCTTC. This encodes CASSFRTSGNSYNEQFF.

The rearrangement joins TRBV7-2 to TRBJ2-1; D unclear. Trimming took off 3 bases at V and 6 bases at J, with 12 bases between the two ends. Germline values: CDR1 SGHTA, CDR2 FQGNSA. This CDR3 is built from 14 residues. CDR3 sequence: CASSLATYGNEQFF. The DNA of the CDR3 is TGTGCCAGCAGCTTGGCAACATATGGCAATGAGCAGTTCTTC. The full variable domain, its missing parts supplied by reference TRBV7-2 and TRBJ2-1, is GAGVSQSPSNKVTEKGKDVELRCDPISGHTALYWYRQSLGQGLEFLIYFQGNSAPDKSGLPSDRFSAERTGGSVSTLTIQRTQQEDSAVYLCASSLATYGNEQFFGPGTRLTVL.

V gene TRBV24-1 combines with J gene TRBJ2-1; possible D gene TRBD2, 6 bases. Trimming shortened V by 5 bases and J by 0 bases, and 19 bases separated the two germline ends. The CDR3 consists of 18 residues. Germline V gene sequence: CDR1 KGHDR, CDR2 SFDVKD. The CDR3, as DNA: TGTGCCACCAGTGCCGAACTTATGCGGGACGGCTCCTACAATGAGCAGTTCTTC. Its translation is CATSAELMRDGSYNEQFF.

The table lists this clone with many counts. The rearrangement joins TRBV10-3 to TRBJ2-1; TRBD2 aligns across 14 bases. This CDR3 comprises 16 residues. The J segment lost 8 bases and the V segment lost 6 bases, leaving 9 bases of the junction unmatched. Germline values: CDR1 ENHRY, CDR2 SYGVKD. The chain's CDR3 is CAIRRLAGGPGDEQFF. In nucleotides, the CDR3 is TGTGCCATCAGGAGACTAGCGGGAGGGCCTGGGGATGAGCAGTTCTTC.

The chain uses TRBV19 and TRBJ1-6; D might be TRBD1 (6 bases). V shed 3 bases and J shed 9 bases, with 12 bases lying between them. CDR1 LNHDA and CDR2 SQIVND come from the germline V gene (reference sequence). This CDR3 comprises 14 residues. The CDR3 DNA reads as TGTGCCAGTAGTATGAAGACAGGAGCTTCACCCCTCCACTTT. Translation gives CASSMKTGASPLHF.

The chain recombines TRBV9 with TRBJ1-6; D uncertain. The CDR3 contains 15 residues. Per germline, CDR1 SGDLS and CDR2 YYNGEE. V lost 3 bases and J 0 bases, leaving 7 bases between the germline ends. As DNA, the CDR3 is TGTGCCAGCAGCGCAGGAGGCTCCTATAATTCACCCCTCCACTTT. This encodes CASSAGGSYNSPLHF.

Concerning this clone itself: In the same sample, other DNA sequences code for this CDR3. The chain couples TRBV6-5 to TRBJ2-5, with D maybe TRBD1 (6 bases). The germline V gene encodes CDR1 MNHEY and CDR2 SVGAGI. Trimming stripped 6 bases from V and 3 bases from J, with 11 bases between. The CDR3 runs 13 residues. The CDR3 region is CASSRTGKETQYF. DNA for the CDR3: TGTGCCAGCAGCCGAACAGGGAAAGAGACCCAGTACTTC.

The chain carries TRBV15 and TRBJ2-7; 8 positions agree with TRBD2. J lost 2 bases, V lost 5 bases, and 8 bases had no gene match. Germline V gene sequence: CDR1 LNHNV, CDR2 YYDKDF (reference sequence). The CDR3 is 15 amino acids. The CDR3 coding sequence is TGTGCCACCAGCTCCGGACTAGCTGCACCCTACGAGCAGTACTTC. This encodes CATSSGLAAPYEQYF.

The rearrangement uses TRBV5-4 and TRBJ2-2; 11 bases align to TRBD2. The ends lost 3 bases at V and 0 bases at J; junction bases unmatched: 1. The CDR3 totals 16 residues. Germline CDR1 and CDR2: SGHNT and YYREEE (reference sequence). CDR3 sequence reads: CASSSSGRSNTGELFF. DNA of the CDR3: TGTGCCAGCAGCTCTAGCGGGAGGTCGAACACCGGGGAGCTGTTTTTT.

The rearrangement joins TRBV19 to TRBJ2-3; D gene uncertain. Germline CDR1 reads LNHDA; CDR2 reads SQIVND (reference sequence). Trimming shortened V by 5 bases and J by 5 bases, and 11 bases separated the two germline ends. The CDR3 consists of 13 residues. This chain's CDR3 is CASSDRDGDTQYF. CDR3 nucleotide sequence: TGTGCCAGTAGTGATCGCGATGGAGATACGCAGTATTTT.

V is TRBV7-9 and J is TRBJ2-6; 7 nucleotides align to TRBD1. CDR1 and CDR2 from the germline V gene are SEHNR and FQNEAQ (reference sequence). V lost 2 bases, J lost 4 bases, and 8 bases stayed unmatched. This CDR3 is built from 17 residues. The CDR3 spells CASSLFGTVVGANVLTF. The CDR3 coding sequence is TGTGCCAGCAGCTTATTCGGGACAGTCGTGGGGGCCAACGTCCTGACTTTC.

The chain couples TRBV6-1 to TRBJ2-3, with 12 positions matching TRBD2. Trimming took 2 bases from V and 4 from J; bases not matched to a gene: 1. Germline loops: CDR1 MNHNS, CDR2 SASEGT. This CDR3 has 15 residues. In DNA form, the CDR3 reads TGTGCCAGCAGTGAACTAGCGGGAGGGCCAGATACGCAGTATTTT. This translates into CASSELAGGPDTQYF.

The rearrangement links TRBV18 to TRBJ1-1; TRBD1 is a possible D gene (6 bases). The CDR3 runs to 12 residues. From germline, CDR1 is KGHSH and CDR2 LQKENI. The V end was cut by 6 bases, the J end by 8 bases, with 13 bases between. In DNA form, the CDR3 reads TGTGCCAGCTCTCCGATTCAGGGGGAAGCTTTCTTT. This encodes CASSPIQGEAFF.

This clone has a single count. V usage is TRBV29-1 and J usage is TRBJ2-7; D possibly corresponds to TRBD1 (7 bases). Trimming took off 6 bases at V and 2 bases at J, with 23 bases between the two ends. The germline V gene has CDR1 SQVTM and CDR2 ANQGSEA. CDR3 length: 16 amino acids. The CDR3 region is CSVLGGAPGQTYEQYF. The CDR3 nucleotides are TGCAGCGTCCTCGGGGGAGCACCGGGACAGACCTACGAGCAGTACTTC.

The chain links TRBV18 to TRBJ2-7, with 9 bases identical to TRBD1. CDR1 and CDR2 (germline): KGHSH, LQKENI. The ends lost 0 bases at V and 6 bases at J; junction bases unmatched: 9. This CDR3 comprises 16 residues. CDR3 residues: CASSPPPKTGGGEQYF. The CDR3 DNA is TGTGCCAGCTCACCACCCCCTAAAACAGGGGGCGGCGAGCAGTACTTC. Looking up the rest from reference TRBV18 and TRBJ2-7 gives the full variable domain: NAGVMQNPRHLVRRRGQEARLRCSPMKGHSHVYWYRQLPEEGLKFMVYLQKENIIDESGMPKERFSAEFPKEGPSILRIQQVVRGDSAAYFCASSPPPKTGGGEQYFGPGTRLTVT.

The chain couples TRBV4-3 to TRBJ2-6; D might be TRBD2 (5 bases). The germline gives CDR1 LGHNA, CDR2 YSLEER. CDR3 size: 16 residues. V shed 5 bases and J shed 0 bases, with 11 bases lying between them. CDR3 residues: CASSFGGLSGANVLTF. For the CDR3, the DNA is TGCGCCAGCAGCTTCGGAGGTCTCTCTGGGGCCAACGTCCTGACTTTC.

The chain employs TRBV14 and TRBJ2-1; D is unresolved. Germline-derived CDR1 and CDR2 are SGHDN and FVKESK. The CDR3 spans 14 residues. Trimming took 4 bases from V and 5 from J, leaving 12 bases between them. The CDR3 region is CASSPTTVNNEQFF. Here the CDR3 DNA reads TGTGCCAGCAGCCCTACCACCGTAAACAATGAGCAGTTCTTC.

CDR3 sequence (DNA): TGTGCCAGCAGTCGTAGACAGGTACCTCCCTACGAGCAGTACTTC. This encodes CASSRRQVPPYEQYF. V usage is TRBV27 and J usage is TRBJ2-7; D is possibly TRBD1 (6 bases). Trimming took off 5 bases at V and 2 bases at J, with 16 bases between the two ends. This CDR3 contains 15 residues. In germline, CDR1 is MNHEY, CDR2 SMNVEV (reference sequence).

This clone was detected once. The chain uses TRBV13 and TRBJ2-7; 7 positions agree with TRBD1. The length of the CDR3 is 16 residues. V trimming: 4 bases; J trimming: 2 bases; junction bases outside the gene matches: 11. CDR1 and CDR2 from the germline V gene are PRHDT and FYEKMQ (reference sequence). The CDR3, as DNA: TGTGCCAGCAGCTCGGCATCCGGGACAGAAGCCTACGAGCAGTACTTC. This translates into CASSSASGTEAYEQYF. Full variable domain (rest looked up from reference TRBV13 and TRBJ2-7): AAGVIQSPRHLIKEKRETATLKCYPIPRHDTVYWYQQGPGQDPQFLISFYEKMQSDKGSIPDRFSAQQFSDYHSELNMSSLELGDSALYFCASSSASGTEAYEQYFGPGTRLTVT.

CDR3 in amino acids: CASTMGTSHTDTQYF. DNA of the CDR3: TGTGCCAGTACCATGGGGACAAGCCACACAGATACGCAGTATTTT. The chain links TRBV7-9 to TRBJ2-3; D possibly corresponds to TRBD1 (6 bases). Germline V gene lookup returns CDR1 SEHNR and CDR2 FQNEAQ (reference sequence). The CDR3 runs 15 residues. Deletions cut 9 bases from V and 2 bases from J, with 18 bases between.